A selection of T cell receptor beta chains follows, all from one sample in a study of regulatory T cells in long-lasting Graves disease. TCRdb ran MiXCR on the multiplex PCR reads and lists one entry per CDR3 protein. The sample has 500,000 to 700,000 distinct CDR3 sequences, 15% to 20% seen once. The data were also submitted as part of a second study, on T cells in Graves' hyperthyroidism and ophthalmopathy.

Sequencing used peripheral blood mononuclear cells (PBMCs), obtained at new diagnosis, from a patient treated with antithyroid drugs. The receptor source for this set is a woman aged 30 to 39 with Graves disease. Each CDR3 is given with its conserved first and last residue. A D gene is named only where the DNA matches it firmly. The size field is filled for only some rows; it gives once, few, many or a size class.

j_call	v_call	clone_size	d_call	cdr3_aa	cdr3_nt
TRBJ2-5	TRBV28	few	TRBD1	CASSPGQVKETQYF	TGTGCCAGCAGTCCGGGACAGGTAAAAGAGACCCAGTACTTC
TRBJ1-4	TRBV7-9	many	-	CASSSHLDSGEKLFF	TGTGCCAGCAGCTCCCACCTTGACAGTGGGGAAAAACTGTTTTTT
TRBJ2-7	TRBV4-1	few	-	CASSRIGAYEQYF	TGTGCCAGCAGCCGGATAGGGGCCTACGAGCAGTACTTC
TRBJ1-5	TRBV30	few	TRBD1	CAYTGTASNQPQHF	TGTGCCTATACCGGGACAGCGTCAAATCAGCCCCAGCATTTT
TRBJ1-2	TRBV30	-	-	CAWSVAGPTYGYTF	TGTGCCTGGAGTGTAGCAGGGCCAACCTATGGCTACACCTTC
TRBJ1-4	TRBV2	many	-	CASSGLTIEKLFF	TGTGCCAGCAGTGGGCTAACGATTGAAAAACTGTTTTTT
TRBJ1-1	TRBV2	once	-	CASRVGLGNTEAFF	TGTGCCAGCAGGGTAGGGTTGGGGAACACTGAAGCTTTCTTT
TRBJ2-1	TRBV5-1	few	-	CATSLGMSFNEQFF	TGCGCCACCTCTCTAGGGATGTCGTTCAATGAGCAGTTCTTC
TRBJ2-3	TRBV6-5	-	TRBD2	CASSSAGGRDTQYF	TGTGCCAGCAGTTCTGCGGGAGGGCGAGATACGCAGTATTTT
TRBJ2-7	TRBV5-1	few	TRBD2	CASRISSGNYEQYF	TGCGCCAGCAGGATCTCTAGCGGGAACTACGAGCAGTACTTC
TRBJ2-5	TRBV20-1	-	-	CSARGPGETQYF	TGCAGTGCTCGGGGGCCGGGTGAGACCCAGTACTTC
TRBJ2-7	TRBV3-1	-	-	CASSQGPQGLRYF	TGTGCCAGCAGCCAAGGACCTCAGGGCTTGAGGTACTTC
TRBJ1-5	TRBV7-9	many	TRBD1	CASSRGRDRGQPQHF	TGTGCCAGCAGCCGGGGTCGGGACAGGGGACAGCCCCAGCATTTT
TRBJ1-1	TRBV28	many	-	CASRGGVIVGITEAFF	TGTGCCAGCCGGGGGGGGGTAATAGTAGGTATCACTGAAGCTTTCTTT
TRBJ1-1	TRBV16	many	-	CASSPWDGVRTEAFF	TGTGCCAGCAGCCCCTGGGATGGGGTACGGACTGAAGCTTTCTTT
TRBJ2-3	TRBV20-1	few	-	CSRQQGVRTDTQYF	TGCAGTAGGCAGCAGGGTGTAAGAACAGATACGCAGTATTTT
TRBJ2-3	TRBV9	many	-	CASAWDLSTDTQYF	TGTGCCAGCGCGTGGGACCTTAGCACAGATACGCAGTATTTT
TRBJ1-4	TRBV29-1	few	-	CSVVRGSGEKLFF	TGCAGCGTTGTCCGGGGCTCAGGGGAAAAACTGTTTTTT